This entry lists 12 T cell receptor beta chains sequenced from one sample in a study of human T cells and chemical hapten exposure. Time point given: healthy volunteer bleed at 2 weeks. Someone pulled total RNA out of unfractionated whole blood. TCRdb fed the RACE reads into MiXCR, producing one record per CDR3 protein. This sample carries 100,000 to 150,000 distinct CDR3 sequences, approximately 9.5% of them seen once, and the ten largest clones take around 2%. Sequencing input: whole blood. These receptors all come from a male donor in good health. Some clones in this sample may be carry-over from other donors' samples.

This clonotype was seen only a few times. The J gene is TRBJ1-5, the V gene TRBV7-2, with D tentatively TRBD1 (5 bases). Deletions cut 6 bases from V and 4 bases from J, with 13 bases between. Germline lookup yields CDR1 SGHTA and CDR2 FQGNSA. The CDR3 has 14 residues. In DNA, the CDR3 is TGTGCCAGCAGGCCCGACAGCCTTAATCAGCCCCAGCATTTT. Protein product: CASRPDSLNQPQHF.

The V and J genes are TRBV7-2 and TRBJ1-2, with D possibly TRBD1 on 5 matching bases. Germline CDR1 and CDR2: SGHTA and FQGNSA. V was clipped by 10 bases and J by 6 bases, with 15 bases between them. The length of the CDR3 is 12 residues. CDR3 bases: TGTGCCACTCCACGCACAGGCGATGGCTACACCTTC. Protein sequence: CATPRTGDGYTF.

This clonotype appeared many times. The gene calls are TRBV4-3 and TRBJ1-3; D gene unclear. This CDR3 spans 13 amino acids. Germline assignment: CDR1 LGHNA and CDR2 YSLEER. Deletions cut 1 base from V and 1 base from J, with 2 bases between. CDR3 in DNA: TGCGCCAGCAGCCAAGGGTCTGGAAACACCATATATTTT. This translates into CASSQGSGNTIYF.

Ten or more counts support this clonotype. The V call is TRBV14, the J call TRBJ2-1; no definite D call. V was shortened by 4 bases and J by 0 bases, with 13 bases between the two germline ends. Germline CDR1 is SGHDN and CDR2 is FVKESK. The CDR3 runs to 16 residues. CDR3 nucleotides: TGTGCCAGCAGCCGCCTCTCCACTAACTCCTACAATGAGCAGTTCTTC. It translates to CASSRLSTNSYNEQFF.

This clonotype was seen repeatedly, ten times or more. The chain uses TRBV10-3 and TRBJ2-1; D not certain. Between the trimmed V and J ends, which lost 10 bases and 5 bases, there was a span of 9 bases. Germline V CDR1 and CDR2: ENHRY, SYGVKD. This CDR3 contains 11 residues. CDR3 DNA sequence: TGTGCCACCCATCAGGACAATGAGCAGTTCTTC. Its protein product is CATHQDNEQFF.

This clonotype occurred many times. The rearrangement uses TRBV7-2 and TRBJ1-1, with a weak D call TRBD1 (6 bases). CDR1 is SGHTA and CDR2 is FQGNSA in the germline V gene. Trimming left V 1 base short and J 4 bases short, with 10 bases between. This CDR3 contains 14 residues. CDR3 coding DNA: TGTGCCAGCAGCTTAGTACAGGGTGGCACTGAAGCTTTCTTT. Amino acids: CASSLVQGGTEAFF.

This clonotype has only a few counts. The rearrangement links TRBV6-5 to TRBJ1-3; D ambiguous. Germline lookup yields CDR1 MNHEY and CDR2 SVGAGI. This CDR3 comprises 16 residues. V lost 0 bases, J lost 0 bases, and 9 bases lay in between. The CDR3 is CASSYSGGLSGNTIYF. In nucleotides, the CDR3 is TGTGCCAGCAGTTACTCAGGAGGACTCTCTGGAAACACCATATATTTT.

This clonotype appeared many times. The gene calls are TRBV27 and TRBJ2-3, with 12 bases lining up with TRBD2. Trimming removed 7 bases from V and 6 bases from J; junction bases left unmatched: 5. The germline CDR1 and CDR2 sequences are MNHEY and SMNVEV (reference sequence). The CDR3 spans 14 residues. The CDR3 DNA sequence: TGTGCCAGCACCCGACTAGCGGGAGCGGATACGCAGTATTTT. Encoded protein: CASTRLAGADTQYF.

The sample holds a few counts of this clonotype. This chain connects TRBV14 to TRBJ2-7, with 9 bases aligning to TRBD2. Germline trimming cut 4 bases from V and 6 bases from J; bases unmatched to any gene: 7. Germline V gene data show CDR1 as SGHDN and CDR2 as FVKESK. CDR3 length: 14 amino acids. DNA of the CDR3: TGTGCCAGCAGCCCGCCTCCAGCGGGGGGCGAGCAGTACTTC. This sequence encodes CASSPPPAGGEQYF.

The chain employs TRBV5-1 and TRBJ1-1, with 8 bases aligning to TRBD1. V shed 4 bases, J shed 0 bases, and the junction held 11 bases outside the gene matches. The CDR3 runs to 17 residues. Germline V gene sequence: CDR1 SGHRS, CDR2 YFSETQ. The DNA for the CDR3 is TGCGCCAGCAGCGCCCGGGACAGGCCGTCGATGAACACTGAAGCTTTCTTT. Its protein product is CASSARDRPSMNTEAFF.

The chain is built from TRBV12-3 or TRBV12-4 and TRBJ2-1; D tentatively fits TRBD1 or TRBD2 (5 bases each). With 5 bases removed from V and 3 bases from J, the gap between germline ends came to 17 bases. The CDR3 loop spans 16 amino acids. The CDR3 reads CASSPGTADFYNEQFF. For the CDR3, the DNA is TGTGCCAGCAGTCCTGGGACCGCCGATTTCTACAATGAGCAGTTCTTC.

The genes are TRBV7-9 and TRBJ2-1, with 14 bases matching TRBD2. The CDR3 is 16 amino acids. Losses at the gene ends were 5 bases for V and 7 bases for J; bases not matched to a gene: 7. In germline, CDR1 is SEHNR, CDR2 FQNEAQ (reference sequence). CDR3 protein: CASSRGLAGEGNEQFF. The CDR3 DNA reads as TGTGCCAGCAGCCGGGGACTAGCGGGAGAGGGGAATGAGCAGTTCTTC.